A single sample is the source of the 9 T cell receptor beta chains below, sequenced in a study of graft-versus-host responses after intestinal transplantation (dated by TCRdb to 2020 to 2023). Receptor amplification or capture employed the immunoSEQ multiplex PCR assay. TCRdb mirrors the immuneACCESS table, restricted to in-frame sequences. Some clones are absent from its copies; in checked studies, under half trace to an unresolved V gene, and the reason for the others is unknown. In all, the sample holds about 88,000 clones, and approximately 90% of those were seen once. The ten largest clones represent about 0.38% of the sample. Antigens of these TCRs are unknown. The time point label of this sample denotes: cells obtained before transplantation from donor or recipient. The starting material was unstimulated CD4+ T cells sorted from spleen or lymph node cells, obtained before transplant. These receptor sequences come from a human donor who was the organ donor for an intestinal transplant.

The chain has TRBV10-3 and TRBJ2-3, with a possible D match to TRBD2 (7 bases). Trimming removed 5 bases at V and 2 bases at J, with 11 bases between. Germline loops: CDR1 ENHRY, CDR2 SYGVKD. CDR3 length equals 14 residues. The DNA of the CDR3 is TGTGCCATCAGTAGGGGGGGGGCCACAGATACGCAGTATTTT. It encodes CAISRGGATDTQYF.

The chain is built from TRBV28 and TRBJ1-1; weak D call: TRBD1 (6 bases). V was cut by 5 bases and J by 2 bases, with 15 bases left in between. CDR3 length: 15 amino acids. Germline values: CDR1 MDHEN, CDR2 SYDVKM. In nucleotides, the CDR3 is TGTGCCAGCAGTCCAAGAACAGGGTTCAACACTGAAGCTTTCTTT. This gives the protein CASSPRTGFNTEAFF.

This chain connects TRBV4-1 to TRBJ2-5; 16 positions agree with TRBD2. The CDR3 covers 20 residues. V trimming: 0 bases; J trimming: 5 bases; junction bases outside the gene matches: 12. CDR1 MGHRA and CDR2 YSYEKL come from the germline V gene. CDR3 loop: CASSQDLMGLAGGWWETQYF. The CDR3 region has the DNA TGCGCCAGCAGCCAAGATCTCATGGGACTAGCGGGAGGGTGGTGGGAGACCCAGTACTTC.

This rearrangement joins TRBV2 to TRBJ2-3, with D possibly TRBD1 on 5 matching bases. Trimming pared 5 bases from V and 2 bases from J, leaving 11 bases between. Germline assignment: CDR1 SNHLY and CDR2 FYNNEI. The CDR3 is made up of 14 amino acids. CDR3: CASSRQIITDTQYF. For the CDR3, the DNA is TGTGCCAGCAGTAGACAGATCATCACAGATACGCAGTATTTT. The entire variable domain, with the rest obtained from reference TRBV2 and TRBJ2-3, is as follows: EPEVTQTPSHQVTQMGQEVILRCVPISNHLYFYWYRQILGQKVEFLVSFYNNEISEKSEIFDDQFSVERPDGSNFTLKIRSTKLEDSAMYFCASSRQIITDTQYFGPGTRLTVL.

The DNA of the CDR3 is TGCGCCAGCAGCTTGAGATGGGGGGGGGACTATGGCTACACCTTC. It encodes CASSLRWGGDYGYTF. This sequence joins TRBV5-1 and TRBJ1-2; a possible D gene is TRBD1 (5 bases). V dropped 1 base and J dropped 3 bases, with 13 bases sitting between them. Germline-derived CDR1 and CDR2 are SGHRS and YFSETQ. The CDR3 loop spans 15 amino acids.

The chain employs TRBV12-5 and TRBJ2-7, with 7 bases identical to TRBD2. V lost 6 bases and J lost 1; bases outside the gene matches: 6. The CDR3 extends over 14 amino acids. Germline V gives CDR1 LGHNT, CDR2 FRNRAP. The CDR3 region has the DNA TGTGCTAGTGGGGCGGGAGTCTCGTCCTACGAGCAGTACTTC. Protein sequence: CASGAGVSSYEQYF.

The chain links TRBV19 to TRBJ1-5; 7 bases match TRBD1. Trimming at V came to 7 bases and at J to 1 base, leaving 1 base not matched to a gene. The CDR3 length is 13 residues. Per germline, CDR1 LNHDA and CDR2 SQIVND (reference sequence). The CDR3 DNA reads as TGTGCCAGTATGACAGGGAGCAATCAGCCCCAGCATTTT. It codes for CASMTGSNQPQHF.

V is TRBV10-1 and J is TRBJ2-2, with TRBD2 matching over 8 bases. The CDR3 covers 18 residues. Germline V gene sequence: CDR1 WNHNN, CDR2 SYGVQD (reference sequence). V shed 7 bases, J shed 7 bases, and the junction held 20 bases outside the gene matches. CDR3: CASKIVDTGGKLSGELFF. The CDR3 DNA reads as TGCGCCAGCAAAATAGTTGATACGGGGGGGAAGTTGAGCGGGGAGCTGTTTTTT.

The chain is built from TRBV7-9 and TRBJ1-5; possibly TRBD1 for D (5 bases). CDR3 length equals 14 residues. CDR1 and CDR2 from the germline V gene are SEHNR and FQNEAQ (reference sequence). The V end was cut by 5 bases, the J end by 5 bases, with 13 bases between. CDR3: CASSPGDSYQPQHF. The CDR3 DNA sequence: TGTGCCAGCAGCCCCGGTGACAGTTATCAGCCCCAGCATTTT. Using reference TRBV7-9 and TRBJ1-5 for the parts outside the CDR3, the full variable domain is DTGVSQNPRHKITKRGQNVTFRCDPISEHNRLYWYRQTLGQGPEFLTYFQNEAQLEKSRLLSDRFSAERPKGSFSTLEIQRTEQGDSAMYLCASSPGDSYQPQHFGDGTRLSIL.